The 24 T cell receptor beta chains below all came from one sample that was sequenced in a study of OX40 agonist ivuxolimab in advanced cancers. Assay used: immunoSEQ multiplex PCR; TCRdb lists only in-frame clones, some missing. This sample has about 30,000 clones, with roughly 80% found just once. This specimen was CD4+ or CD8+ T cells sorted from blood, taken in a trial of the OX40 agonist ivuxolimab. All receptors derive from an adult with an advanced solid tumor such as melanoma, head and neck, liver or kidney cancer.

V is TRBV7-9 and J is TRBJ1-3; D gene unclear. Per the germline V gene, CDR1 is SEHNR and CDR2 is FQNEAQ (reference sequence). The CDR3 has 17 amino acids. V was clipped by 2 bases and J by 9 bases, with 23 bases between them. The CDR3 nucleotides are TGTGCCAGCAGCTTACAGTCACGGGCTGGCCTAAGAGGCACCATATATTTT. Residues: CASSLQSRAGLRGTIYF.

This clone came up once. The CDR3 sequence: CASSPGQGGYEQYF. In DNA form, the CDR3 reads TGCGCCAGCAGCCCGGGACAGGGGGGCTACGAGCAGTACTTC. V usage is TRBV5-1 and J usage is TRBJ2-7; TRBD1 matches at 11 bases. The CDR3 runs to 14 residues. The germline CDR1 and CDR2 sequences are SGHRS and YFSETQ. Trimming at V came to 4 bases and at J to 3 bases, leaving 3 bases not matched to a gene.

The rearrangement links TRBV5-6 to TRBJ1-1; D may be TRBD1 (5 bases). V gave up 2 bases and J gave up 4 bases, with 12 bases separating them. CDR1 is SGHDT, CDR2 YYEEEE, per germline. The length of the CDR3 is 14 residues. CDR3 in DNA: TGTGCCAGCAGCTTCCAGGGAGGGAGCACTGAAGCTTTCTTT. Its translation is CASSFQGGSTEAFF.

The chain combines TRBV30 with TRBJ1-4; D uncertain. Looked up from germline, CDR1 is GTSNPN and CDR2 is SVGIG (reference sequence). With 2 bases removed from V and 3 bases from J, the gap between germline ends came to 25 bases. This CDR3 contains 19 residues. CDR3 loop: CAWSSTGPESQRANEKLFF. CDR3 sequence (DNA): TGTGCCTGGAGTTCGACTGGACCCGAATCCCAGAGGGCTAATGAAAAACTGTTTTTT.

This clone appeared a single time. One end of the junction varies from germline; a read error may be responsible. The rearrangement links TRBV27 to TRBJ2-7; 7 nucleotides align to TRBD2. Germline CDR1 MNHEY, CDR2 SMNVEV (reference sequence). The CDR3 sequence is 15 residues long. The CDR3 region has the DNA TGTGCCAGCAGTCTATCCACGGGGGAGGGATACGAGCAGTACTTC. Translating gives CASSLSTGEGYEQYF.

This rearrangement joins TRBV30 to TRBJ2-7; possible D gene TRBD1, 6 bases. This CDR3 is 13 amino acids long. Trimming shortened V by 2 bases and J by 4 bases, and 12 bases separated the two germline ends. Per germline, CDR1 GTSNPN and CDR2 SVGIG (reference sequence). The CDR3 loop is CAWSPDSGYEQYF. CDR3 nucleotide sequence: TGTGCCTGGAGTCCGGACAGTGGATACGAGCAGTACTTC.

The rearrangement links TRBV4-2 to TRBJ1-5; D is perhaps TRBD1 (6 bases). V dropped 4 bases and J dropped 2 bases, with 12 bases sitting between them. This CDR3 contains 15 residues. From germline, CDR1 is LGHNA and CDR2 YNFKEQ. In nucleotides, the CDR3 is TGTGCCAGCAGCCCGGTACCAGGGGGCAATCAGCCCCAGCATTTT. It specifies CASSPVPGGNQPQHF.

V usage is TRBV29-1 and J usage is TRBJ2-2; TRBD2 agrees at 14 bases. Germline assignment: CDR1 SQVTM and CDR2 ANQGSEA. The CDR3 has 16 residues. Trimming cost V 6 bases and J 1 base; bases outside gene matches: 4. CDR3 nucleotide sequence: TGCAGCGTCGCGACTAGCGGGAGGGGGAACACCGGGGAGCTGTTTTTT. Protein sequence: CSVATSGRGNTGELFF.

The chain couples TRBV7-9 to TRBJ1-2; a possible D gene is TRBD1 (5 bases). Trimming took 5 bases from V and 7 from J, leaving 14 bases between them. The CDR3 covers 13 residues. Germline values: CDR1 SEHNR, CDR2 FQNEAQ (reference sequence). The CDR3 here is CASSRDLSGGYTF. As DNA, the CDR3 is TGTGCCAGCAGCCGGGACCTCAGCGGTGGCTACACCTTC.

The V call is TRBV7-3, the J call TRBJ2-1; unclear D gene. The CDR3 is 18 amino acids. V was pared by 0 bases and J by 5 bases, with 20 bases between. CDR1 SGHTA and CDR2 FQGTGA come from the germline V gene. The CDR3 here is CASSLTGRGSRLNNEQFF. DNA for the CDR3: TGTGCCAGCAGCTTAACGGGCCGTGGTAGCCGCCTAAACAATGAGCAGTTCTTC.

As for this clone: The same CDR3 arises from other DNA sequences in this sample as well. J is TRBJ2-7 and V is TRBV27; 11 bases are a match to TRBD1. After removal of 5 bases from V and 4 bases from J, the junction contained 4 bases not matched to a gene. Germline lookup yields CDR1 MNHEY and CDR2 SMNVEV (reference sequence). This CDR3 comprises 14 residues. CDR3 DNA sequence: TGTGCCAGCAGTCCCGGGACAGGGGGATACGAGCAGTACTTC. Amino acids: CASSPGTGGYEQYF.

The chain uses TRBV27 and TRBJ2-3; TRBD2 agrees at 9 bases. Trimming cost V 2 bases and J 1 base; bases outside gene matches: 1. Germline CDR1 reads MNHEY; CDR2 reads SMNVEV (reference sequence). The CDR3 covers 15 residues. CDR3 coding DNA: TGTGCCAGCAGTTTAATAGCGGGGGGCACAGATACGCAGTATTTT. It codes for CASSLIAGGTDTQYF.

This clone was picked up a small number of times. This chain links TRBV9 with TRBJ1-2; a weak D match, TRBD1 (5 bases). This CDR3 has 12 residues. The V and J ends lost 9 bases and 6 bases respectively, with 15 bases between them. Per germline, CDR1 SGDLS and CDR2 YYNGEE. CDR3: CATYSGRHGYTF. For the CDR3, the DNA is TGTGCCACCTACTCGGGACGACATGGCTACACCTTC. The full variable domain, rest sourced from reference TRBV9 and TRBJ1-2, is DSGVTQTPKHLITATGQRVTLRCSPRSGDLSVYWYQQSLDQGLQFLIQYYNGEERAKGNILERFSAQQFPDLHSELNLSSLELGDSALYFCATYSGRHGYTFGSGTRLTVV.

The CDR3 here is CASSQETNSYEQYF. The DNA of the CDR3 is TGCGCCAGCAGCCAAGAGACAAACTCCTACGAGCAGTACTTC. The chain joins TRBV4-3 to TRBJ2-7; unclear D gene. Germline loops: CDR1 LGHNA, CDR2 YSLEER. Trimming left V 0 bases short and J 0 bases short, with 6 bases between. This CDR3 comprises 14 residues.

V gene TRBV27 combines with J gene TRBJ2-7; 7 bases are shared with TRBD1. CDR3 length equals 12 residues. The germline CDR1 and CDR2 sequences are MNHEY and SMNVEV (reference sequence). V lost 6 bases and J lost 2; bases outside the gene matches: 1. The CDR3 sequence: CASSDRAYEQYF. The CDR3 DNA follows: TGTGCCAGCAGCGACAGGGCCTACGAGCAGTACTTC.

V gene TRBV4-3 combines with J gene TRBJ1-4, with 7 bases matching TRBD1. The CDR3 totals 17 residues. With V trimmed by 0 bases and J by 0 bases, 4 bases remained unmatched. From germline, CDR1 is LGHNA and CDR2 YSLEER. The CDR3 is CASSQDPGQATNEKLFF. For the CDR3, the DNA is TGCGCCAGCAGCCAAGATCCTGGACAGGCAACTAATGAAAAACTGTTTTTT.

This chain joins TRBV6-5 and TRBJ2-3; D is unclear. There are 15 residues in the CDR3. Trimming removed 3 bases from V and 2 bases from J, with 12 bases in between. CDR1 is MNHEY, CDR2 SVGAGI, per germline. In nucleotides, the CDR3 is TGTGCCAGCAGTTATAGGGTGGATTCCACAGATACGCAGTATTTT. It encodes CASSYRVDSTDTQYF.

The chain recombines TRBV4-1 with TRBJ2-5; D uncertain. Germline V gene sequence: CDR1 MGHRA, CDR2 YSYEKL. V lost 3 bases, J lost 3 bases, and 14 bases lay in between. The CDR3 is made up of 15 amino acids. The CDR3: CASSHHSGLEETQYF. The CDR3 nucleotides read TGCGCCAGCAGCCACCACAGTGGCCTGGAAGAGACCCAGTACTTC.

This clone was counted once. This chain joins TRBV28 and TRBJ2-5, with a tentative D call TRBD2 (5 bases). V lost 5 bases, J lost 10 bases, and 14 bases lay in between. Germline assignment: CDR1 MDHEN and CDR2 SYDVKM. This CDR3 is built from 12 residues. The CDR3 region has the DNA TGTGCCAGCAGTCCTGGTGGAGAGGGCCAGTACTTC. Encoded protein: CASSPGGEGQYF.

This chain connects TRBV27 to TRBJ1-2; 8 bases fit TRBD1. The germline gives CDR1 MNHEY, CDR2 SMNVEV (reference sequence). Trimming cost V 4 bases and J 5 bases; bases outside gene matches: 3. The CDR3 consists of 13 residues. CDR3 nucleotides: TGTGCCAGCAGTTGGACAGGGCGGTATGGCTACACCTTC. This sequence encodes CASSWTGRYGYTF.

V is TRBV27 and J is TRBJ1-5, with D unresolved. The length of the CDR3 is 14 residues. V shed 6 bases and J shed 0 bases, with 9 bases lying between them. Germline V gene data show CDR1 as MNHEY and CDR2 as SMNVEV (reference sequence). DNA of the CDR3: TGTGCCAGCAGGTCAGACAATAGCAATCAGCCCCAGCATTTT. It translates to CASRSDNSNQPQHF.

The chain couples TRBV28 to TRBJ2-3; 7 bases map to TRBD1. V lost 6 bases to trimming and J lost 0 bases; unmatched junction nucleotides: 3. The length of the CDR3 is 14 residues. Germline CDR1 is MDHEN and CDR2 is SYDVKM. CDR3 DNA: TGTGCCAGCAGCATGGGACAGAGCACAGATACGCAGTATTTT. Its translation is CASSMGQSTDTQYF.

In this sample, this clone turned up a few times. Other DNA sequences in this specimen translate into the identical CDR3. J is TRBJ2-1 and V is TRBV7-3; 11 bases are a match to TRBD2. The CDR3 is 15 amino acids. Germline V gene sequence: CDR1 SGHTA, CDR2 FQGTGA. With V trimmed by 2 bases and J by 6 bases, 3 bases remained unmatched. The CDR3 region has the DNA TGTGCCAGCAGCTTACTAGCGGGAGGTCCCAATGAGCAGTTCTTC. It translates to CASSLLAGGPNEQFF.

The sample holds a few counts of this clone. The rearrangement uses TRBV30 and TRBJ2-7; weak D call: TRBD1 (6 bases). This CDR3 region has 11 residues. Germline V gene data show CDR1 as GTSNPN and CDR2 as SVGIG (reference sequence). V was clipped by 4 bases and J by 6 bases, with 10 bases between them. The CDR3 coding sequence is TGTGCCTGGATGAAGGGGGTCGAGCAGTACTTC. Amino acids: CAWMKGVEQYF.